This passage covers 12 T cell receptor beta chains from one sample sequenced in a study of human T cells and chemical hapten exposure. TCRdb analysed the RACE reads with MiXCR anew, one entry per CDR3 protein. The table lists 35,000 to 55,000 distinct CDR3 sequences, approximately 4% of them singletons. Time point noted: healthy volunteer bleed at 6 weeks. Total RNA was isolated from whole blood that had not been fractionated. Sequenced: whole blood. The receptors were sampled from a human donor in good health. Some clones in this sample may be carry-over from other donors' samples.

This clonotype was detected many times. The rearrangement uses TRBV20-1 and TRBJ2-3; D possibly corresponds to TRBD1 (5 bases). CDR3 length equals 13 residues. From germline, CDR1 is DFQATT and CDR2 SNEGSKA (reference sequence). V dropped 6 bases and J dropped 0 bases, with 10 bases sitting between them. CDR3: CSADSPSTDTQYF. DNA of the CDR3: TGCAGTGCCGACAGCCCTAGCACAGATACGCAGTATTTT.

This clonotype appeared many times. The gene calls are TRBV18 and TRBJ2-7; TRBD1 agrees at 11 bases. The CDR3 loop spans 16 amino acids. CDR1 KGHSH and CDR2 LQKENI come from the germline V gene. V was pared by 6 bases and J by 6 bases, with 13 bases of the junction left unmatched. CDR3 DNA sequence: TGTGCCAGCTCTCCTCTTCCCGGGACAGGGGGAGTCGAGCAGTACTTC. As protein: CASSPLPGTGGVEQYF.

The table lists this clonotype with many counts. V usage is TRBV4-2 and J usage is TRBJ2-3, with a possible D match to TRBD1 (5 bases). V shed 1 base and J shed 0 bases, with 14 bases lying between them. The CDR3 contains 17 residues. Per germline, CDR1 LGHNA and CDR2 YNFKEQ. The CDR3 protein is CASSQGGAEYSTDTQYF. CDR3 DNA sequence: TGTGCCAGCAGCCAAGGTGGGGCGGAGTATAGCACAGATACGCAGTATTTT.

The chain has TRBV2 and TRBJ1-1, with no clear D. The CDR3 extends over 15 amino acids. Germline loops: CDR1 SNHLY, CDR2 FYNNEI. Deletions cut 3 bases from V and 3 bases from J, with 14 bases between. The CDR3 region is CASSDWGGRDTEAFF. CDR3 bases: TGTGCCAGCAGTGATTGGGGAGGTAGGGACACTGAAGCTTTCTTT.

This clonotype was observed at least ten times. V usage is TRBV27 and J usage is TRBJ2-3; TRBD2 aligns across 7 bases. The CDR3 is made up of 15 amino acids. Germline-derived CDR1 and CDR2 are MNHEY and SMNVEV (reference sequence). V dropped 7 bases and J dropped 7; count of bases not matched to a gene: 14. The CDR3 DNA follows: TGTGCCAGCACCAAACAAGTAGCGGGTTCAAATACGCAGTATTTT. Translating gives CASTKQVAGSNTQYF.

This clonotype was seen repeatedly, ten times or more. The rearrangement uses TRBV9 and TRBJ2-1; 10 nucleotides align to TRBD2. The CDR3 is made up of 15 amino acids. Trimming took 4 bases from V and 6 from J; bases not matched to a gene: 7. Germline V lookup: CDR1 SGDLS, CDR2 YYNGEE. CDR3 protein: CASSLAGEGSNEQFF. CDR3 DNA sequence: TGTGCCAGCAGCCTAGCGGGAGAGGGTTCCAATGAGCAGTTCTTC. The variable domain in full, with the rest retrieved from reference TRBV9 and TRBJ2-1, is DSGVTQTPKHLITATGQRVTLRCSPRSGDLSVYWYQQSLDQGLQFLIQYYNGEERAKGNILERFSAQQFPDLHSELNLSSLELGDSALYFCASSLAGEGSNEQFFGPGTRLTVL.

At least ten counts were recorded for this clonotype. The chain combines TRBV21-1 with TRBJ2-5. TRBV21-1 counts as a pseudogene. This CDR3 is built from 13 residues. In DNA form, the CDR3 reads TGTGCCAGCAGCCCTGCGAAGCTGGAGACCCAGTACTTC. Its protein product is CASSPAKLETQYF.

This clonotype was seen at least ten times. This sequence joins TRBV20-1 and TRBJ2-7, with 11 bases lining up with TRBD2. The CDR3 totals 14 residues. The V gene's germline CDR1 is DFQATT and CDR2 SNEGSKA (reference sequence). V lost 1 base, J lost 4 bases, and 3 bases stayed unmatched. The CDR3 DNA reads TGCAGTGCTAGAGGCGGGACTAGCGGATACGAGCAGTACTTC. Translation: CSARGGTSGYEQYF.

This clonotype appeared many times. This chain uses TRBV24-1 with TRBJ2-3; the match to TRBD2 covers 7 bases. CDR1 and CDR2 from the germline V gene are KGHDR and SFDVKD. The CDR3 loop spans 17 amino acids. J was trimmed by 5 bases and V by 2 bases; bases with no gene match: 12. The CDR3 protein is CATSDWGGGRVKDTQYF. Here the CDR3 DNA reads TGTGCCACCAGTGATTGGGGCGGCGGGAGAGTGAAAGATACGCAGTATTTT.

Ten or more counts support this clonotype. The chain is built from TRBV20-1 and TRBJ2-1; D uncertain. Germline CDR1 reads DFQATT; CDR2 reads SNEGSKA (reference sequence). The V end lost 6 bases, the J end lost 7 bases, and 16 bases lay between the germline ends. The CDR3 runs 13 residues. The DNA for the CDR3 is TGCAGTGCCCGTGAAGGGCCATTTAATGAGCAGTTCTTC. As protein: CSAREGPFNEQFF.

This clonotype has at least ten counts. CDR3 coding DNA: TGTGCCCACGGACAGGACTACGAGCAGTACTTC. This translates into CAHGQDYEQYF. The chain couples TRBV28 to TRBJ2-7; 7 bases are shared with TRBD1. Looked up from germline, CDR1 is MDHEN and CDR2 is SYDVKM. The CDR3 is 11 amino acids. The V segment lost 11 bases and the J segment 3 bases; nucleotides outside the gene matches: 4.

This clonotype showed up many times. The DNA of the CDR3 is TGTGCCAGCAGCCGGATAGCGGGAGGGCAAAAAGATACGCAGTATTTT. It codes for CASSRIAGGQKDTQYF. The gene calls are TRBV4-2 and TRBJ2-3, with 11 bases identical to TRBD2. The CDR3 is 16 amino acids. Germline CDR1 LGHNA, CDR2 YNFKEQ. V lost 4 bases, J lost 5 bases, and 8 bases stayed unmatched.